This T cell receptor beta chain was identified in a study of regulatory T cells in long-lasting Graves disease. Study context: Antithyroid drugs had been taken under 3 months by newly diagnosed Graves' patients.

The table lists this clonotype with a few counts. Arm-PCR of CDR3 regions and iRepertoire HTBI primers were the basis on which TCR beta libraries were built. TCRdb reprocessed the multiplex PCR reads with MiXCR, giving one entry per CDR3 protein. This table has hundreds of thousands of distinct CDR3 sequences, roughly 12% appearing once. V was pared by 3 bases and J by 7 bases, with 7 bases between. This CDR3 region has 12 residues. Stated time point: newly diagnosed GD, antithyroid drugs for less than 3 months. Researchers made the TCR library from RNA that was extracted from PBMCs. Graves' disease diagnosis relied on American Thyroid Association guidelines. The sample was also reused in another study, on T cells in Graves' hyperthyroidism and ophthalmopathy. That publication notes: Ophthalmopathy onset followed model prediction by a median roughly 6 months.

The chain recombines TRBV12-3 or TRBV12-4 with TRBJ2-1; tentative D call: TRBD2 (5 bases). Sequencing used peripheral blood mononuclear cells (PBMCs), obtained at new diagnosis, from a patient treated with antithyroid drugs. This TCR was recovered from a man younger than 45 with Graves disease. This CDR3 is CASSFEGNEQFF. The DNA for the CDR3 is TGTGCCAGCAGTTTTGAGGGAAATGAGCAGTTCTTC.